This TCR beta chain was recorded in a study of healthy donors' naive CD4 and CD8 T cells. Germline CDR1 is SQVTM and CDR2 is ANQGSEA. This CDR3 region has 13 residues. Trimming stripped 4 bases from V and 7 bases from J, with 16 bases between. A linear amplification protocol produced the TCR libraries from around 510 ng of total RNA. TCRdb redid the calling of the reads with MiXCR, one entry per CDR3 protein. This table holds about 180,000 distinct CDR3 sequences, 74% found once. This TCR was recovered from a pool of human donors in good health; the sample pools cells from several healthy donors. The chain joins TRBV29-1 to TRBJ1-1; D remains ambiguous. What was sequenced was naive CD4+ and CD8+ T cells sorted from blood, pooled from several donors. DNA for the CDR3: TGCAGCGTTGTATCGGCAGGCGTGGGTGAAGCTTTCTTT. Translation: CSVVSAGVGEAFF.